Shown below are 5 T cell receptor beta chains from a single sample sequenced in a study of siplizumab effects on memory and regulatory T cells. Only in-frame clones appear in the TCRdb table, and some are missing; sequencing was by immunoSEQ multiplex PCR. The table records 100,000 to 110,000 clones, more than 85% of them present only once. The sample consisted of CD4+ T cells sorted from blood. Receptors originate from a human donor in good health.

In its sample, this clone was seen a few times. The rearrangement uses TRBV5-1 and TRBJ2-2, with D unclear. This CDR3 is 14 amino acids long. Germline CDR1 and CDR2: SGHRS and YFSETQ. V was clipped by 4 bases and J by 2 bases, with 9 bases between them. The CDR3 nucleotides are TGCGCCAGCAGCCCTGACGTTAACACCGGGGAGCTGTTTTTT. Amino acid sequence: CASSPDVNTGELFF. Together with reference TRBV5-1 and TRBJ2-2, the CDR3 gives the full variable domain: KAGVTQTPRYLIKTRGQQVTLSCSPISGHRSVSWYQQTPGQGLQFLFEYFSETQRNKGNFPGRFSGRQFSNSRSEMNVSTLELGDSALYLCASSPDVNTGELFFGEGSRLTVL.

V gene TRBV21-1 combines with J gene TRBJ2-3; the listed D gene, TRBD1, was not tested against the DNA. TRBV21-1 is termed a pseudogene. This CDR3 has 15 amino acids. CDR3 nucleotide sequence: TGTGCCAGCAGCAAGGTGGGGGCGGCTCGGGATACGCAGTATTTT. Amino acid sequence: CASSKVGAARDTQYF.

This rearrangement joins TRBV19 to TRBJ1-5; D may be TRBD1 (6 bases). This CDR3 has 15 amino acids. The V end lost 1 base, the J end lost 4 bases, and 11 bases lay between the germline ends. The V gene's germline CDR1 is LNHDA and CDR2 SQIVND (reference sequence). The CDR3 loop reads CASSIVVGGNQPQHF. The CDR3 DNA reads TGTGCCAGTAGTATAGTGGTAGGGGGGAATCAGCCCCAGCATTTT.

The rearrangement uses TRBV5-1 and TRBJ2-2; no clear D. CDR1 and CDR2 (germline): SGHRS, YFSETQ. This CDR3 contains 15 residues. Trimming removed 2 bases at V and 2 bases at J, with 10 bases between. CDR3 sequence: CASSFGPGNTGELFF. The CDR3 DNA is TGCGCCAGCAGCTTTGGGCCTGGAAACACCGGGGAGCTGTTTTTT.

V and J are TRBV20-1 and TRBJ1-1; D gene ambiguous. The V end lost 5 bases, the J end lost 12 bases, and 13 bases lay between the germline ends. Germline V gives CDR1 DFQATT, CDR2 SNEGSKA (reference sequence). This CDR3 has 10 residues. DNA for the CDR3: TGCAGTGCTCGGTTTACCGGAACTTTCTTT. Encoded protein: CSARFTGTFF.